What follows are 23 T cell receptor beta chains derived from one specimen sequenced in a study of shared clonotypes between healthy human individuals. Libraries were prepared by immunoSEQ multiplex PCR; TCRdb keeps only in-frame clonotypes and omits some of them. This repertoire shows around 720,000 clones, about three quarters found once; its top ten account for 1.5% to 2%. Material: memory CD4+ T cells sorted from blood. As for subset: CD45RA-negative fraction. Receptor source: a woman in her 30s in good health.

The chain couples TRBV28 to TRBJ2-5; 7 bases fit TRBD1. This CDR3 region has 14 residues. CDR1 and CDR2 from the germline V gene are MDHEN and SYDVKM. With V trimmed by 5 bases and J by 4 bases, 7 bases remained unmatched. CDR3: CASSRTGGPETQYF. CDR3 in DNA: TGTGCCAGCAGTCGGACAGGTGGTCCAGAGACCCAGTACTTC.

This chain connects TRBV6-1 to TRBJ2-7; D gene uncertain. The CDR3 covers 12 residues. Germline CDR1 is MNHNS and CDR2 is SASEGT. Trimming left V 1 base short and J 11 bases short, with 12 bases between. Here the CDR3 reads CASSEETSREYF. The CDR3 coding sequence is TGTGCCAGCAGTGAAGAGACGAGCAGAGAGTACTTC.

This clone has only a few counts. The chain recombines TRBV19 with TRBJ1-2; 9 nucleotides agree with TRBD1. V lost 10 bases, J lost 0 bases, and 3 bases stayed unmatched. Germline lookup yields CDR1 LNHDA and CDR2 SQIVND (reference sequence). This CDR3 is built from 13 residues. CDR3 coding DNA: TGTGCCATCGACAGGGGGTCTAACTATGGCTACACCTTC. Translated, it gives CAIDRGSNYGYTF. Full variable domain (remainder filled in from reference TRBV19 and TRBJ1-2): DGGITQSPKYLFRKEGQNVTLSCEQNLNHDAMYWYRQDPGQGLRLIYYSQIVNDFQKGDIAEGYSVSREKKESFPLTVTSAQKNPTAFYLCAIDRGSNYGYTFGSGTRLTVV.

This clone was observed a handful of times. The CDR3 DNA reads TGTGCCAGCAGCCGACTGGACAGGGGAGTTGGTGCAACTAATGAAAAACTGTTTTTT. This codes for CASSRLDRGVGATNEKLFF. This chain uses TRBV7-9 with TRBJ1-4; TRBD1 aligns across 9 bases. The germline CDR1 and CDR2 sequences are SEHNR and FQNEAQ (reference sequence). This CDR3 spans 19 amino acids. V dropped 5 bases and J dropped 0; count of bases not matched to a gene: 13. The full variable domain, with the rest looked up from reference TRBV7-9 and TRBJ1-4, is DTGVSQNPRHKITKRGQNVTFRCDPISEHNRLYWYRQTLGQGPEFLTYFQNEAQLEKSRLLSDRFSAERPKGSFSTLEIQRTEQGDSAMYLCASSRLDRGVGATNEKLFFGSGTQLSVL.

The J gene is TRBJ1-6, the V gene TRBV6-5, with TRBD1 matching 7 bases. CDR1 and CDR2 (germline): MNHEY, SVGAGI. With V trimmed by 11 bases and J by 2 bases, 6 bases remained unmatched. This CDR3 comprises 14 residues. The CDR3 sequence is CAGYRGPYNSPLHF. CDR3 sequence (DNA): TGTGCCGGGTACAGGGGCCCCTATAATTCACCCCTCCACTTT.

A few counts support this clone. This CDR3 is CASSFQGPGGNTIYF. The DNA of the CDR3 is TGCGCCAGCAGCTTCCAGGGGCCCGGGGGAAACACCATATATTTT. The chain uses TRBV5-1 and TRBJ1-3; a possible D gene is TRBD1 (6 bases). The CDR3 extends over 15 amino acids. Germline CDR1 is SGHRS and CDR2 is YFSETQ. V lost 2 bases, J lost 4 bases, and 13 bases lay in between.

Comment on this clone: One junction end disagrees with the germline gene, perhaps due to a read error. The chain combines TRBV11-3 with TRBJ2-7; D is possibly TRBD1 (6 bases). The germline CDR1 and CDR2 sequences are SGHNT and YENEEA. The CDR3 loop spans 13 amino acids. This CDR3 is CASSLGGMAEQYF. In DNA form, the CDR3 reads TGTGCCAGCAGTTTAGGGGGTATGGCCGAGCAGTACTTC.

The J gene is TRBJ2-3, the V gene TRBV29-1; unclear D gene. The V end was cut by 7 bases, the J end by 3 bases, with 14 bases between. Germline CDR1 and CDR2: SQVTM and ANQGSEA. CDR3 length: 13 residues. The CDR3 region is CSARFGSTDTQYF. The CDR3 DNA sequence: TGCAGCGCCAGATTCGGATCTACAGATACGCAGTATTTT.

The rearrangement links TRBV2 to TRBJ2-5; 11 nucleotides line up with TRBD2. Germline CDR1 reads SNHLY; CDR2 reads FYNNEI. This CDR3 comprises 14 residues. V was pared by 11 bases and J by 3 bases, with 8 bases of the junction left unmatched. Written as DNA, the CDR3 is TGTGCCGGGTCTTTGGGACTAGCGGAAGAGACCCAGTACTTC. It specifies CAGSLGLAEETQYF.

V is TRBV28 and J is TRBJ2-5, with 8 bases fitting TRBD1. Per the germline V gene, CDR1 is MDHEN and CDR2 is SYDVKM. CDR3 size: 14 residues. With 5 bases clipped from V and 7 bases from J, the junction kept 9 bases outside the gene matches. CDR3 protein: CASSLRQGTWTQYF. DNA for the CDR3: TGTGCCAGCAGTCTCCGACAGGGGACGTGGACCCAGTACTTC.

This clone was counted between two and nine times. The sample contains more than one DNA sequence encoding this CDR3. The chain uses TRBV4-1 and TRBJ2-7; TRBD2 aligns across 10 bases. The V segment lost 3 bases and the J segment 3 bases; nucleotides outside the gene matches: 8. Germline V gives CDR1 MGHRA, CDR2 YSYEKL. This CDR3 region has 16 residues. CDR3 protein: CASSQVLAGSNYEQYF. The DNA of the CDR3 is TGCGCCAGCAGCCAGGTACTAGCGGGATCTAACTACGAGCAGTACTTC.

V is TRBV6-5 and J is TRBJ2-7, with D tentatively TRBD1 (5 bases). Germline V gene lookup returns CDR1 MNHEY and CDR2 SVGAGI. Trimming removed 0 bases at V and 6 bases at J, with 12 bases between. The CDR3 extends over 14 amino acids. CDR3 protein: CASSYSGQAPEQYF. The CDR3 nucleotides are TGTGCCAGCAGTTACTCCGGACAAGCCCCCGAGCAGTACTTC.

Here the CDR3 reads CASSLTRSDTGELFF. The CDR3 bases are TGTGCCAGCAGCCTGACTAGATCCGACACCGGGGAGCTGTTTTTT. This chain links TRBV5-4 with TRBJ2-2, with a possible D match to TRBD2 (6 bases). Germline assignment: CDR1 SGHNT and CDR2 YYREEE (reference sequence). The CDR3 runs 15 residues. Trimming stripped 4 bases from V and 3 bases from J, with 13 bases between.

The chain employs TRBV6-6 and TRBJ1-2; a weak D match, TRBD1 (6 bases). The CDR3 loop spans 14 amino acids. Trimming pared 11 bases from V and 2 bases from J, leaving 18 bases between. CDR1 and CDR2 (germline): MNHNY, SVGAGI (reference sequence). CDR3 in amino acids: CAVATGNSNYGYTF. The CDR3 DNA follows: TGTGCCGTGGCCACAGGGAACTCGAACTATGGCTACACCTTC.

The chain employs TRBV5-1 and TRBJ2-5; a possible D gene is TRBD1 (8 bases). The CDR3 is made up of 15 amino acids. CDR1 and CDR2 from the germline V gene are SGHRS and YFSETQ. Between the trimmed V and J ends, which lost 0 bases and 5 bases, there was a span of 14 bases. The DNA for the CDR3 is TGCGCCAGCAGCTTGGTCAGCGGGACAGGCGAGACCCAGTACTTC. Translation: CASSLVSGTGETQYF.

This clone turned up a few times. The rearrangement joins TRBV12-2 to TRBJ2-7; the table's D call of TRBD2 was not tested on the DNA. TRBV12-2 is given as a pseudogene. The CDR3 is made up of 20 amino acids. The CDR3 here is CASRFLPPGLAGGSSYEQYF. The DNA for the CDR3 is TGTGCAAGTCGCTTTTTACCTCCGGGACTAGCGGGAGGGAGCTCCTACGAGCAGTACTTC.

The chain carries TRBV28 and TRBJ2-1, with D possibly being TRBD2 (5 bases). V dropped 2 bases and J dropped 6 bases, with 8 bases sitting between them. The CDR3 consists of 13 residues. The germline V gene encodes CDR1 MDHEN and CDR2 SYDVKM. The CDR3 reads CASSLRTRNEQFF. The DNA for the CDR3 is TGTGCCAGCAGTTTACGGACTCGCAATGAGCAGTTCTTC.

The rearrangement uses TRBV5-1 and TRBJ2-1, with D perhaps matching TRBD1 (5 bases). The CDR3 covers 14 residues. CDR1 and CDR2 (germline): SGHRS, YFSETQ. V was pared by 0 bases and J by 9 bases, with 13 bases between. The CDR3 nucleotides read TGCGCCAGCAGCTTGGTTCAGGTCACAGGTGAGCAGTTCTTC. It codes for CASSLVQVTGEQFF.

This clone came up many times. This chain joins TRBV28 and TRBJ2-3; tentatively, D is TRBD2 (6 bases). Trimming took 5 bases from V and 7 from J, leaving 19 bases between them. This CDR3 is 15 amino acids long. CDR1 and CDR2 from the germline V gene are MDHEN and SYDVKM. The CDR3 is CASSQTGLQQYTQYF. The CDR3 DNA follows: TGTGCCAGCAGTCAAACGGGACTCCAACAGTATACGCAGTATTTT. Combining the CDR3 with reference TRBV28 and TRBJ2-3 gives the whole variable domain DVKVTQSSRYLVKRTGEKVFLECVQDMDHENMFWYRQDPGLGLRLIYFSYDVKMKEKGDIPEGYSVSREKKERFSLILESASTNQTSMYLCASSQTGLQQYTQYFGPGTRLTVL.

The V call is TRBV2, the J call TRBJ2-5, with 9 bases matching TRBD2. The V and J ends lost 8 bases and 5 bases, in that order; junction bases with no gene match: 6. This CDR3 comprises 13 residues. CDR1 and CDR2 from the germline V gene are SNHLY and FYNNEI. CDR3 nucleotide sequence: TGTGCCAGCCAGGCGGGAGGGGGGGAGACCCAGTACTTC. Its translation is CASQAGGGETQYF.

The V and J genes are TRBV30 and TRBJ2-7; D could derive from TRBD1 or TRBD2 (7 bases each). The CDR3 contains 13 residues. Germline values: CDR1 GTSNPN, CDR2 SVGIG (reference sequence). Trimming took off 3 bases at V and 2 bases at J, with 11 bases between the two ends. The CDR3 nucleotides are TGTGCCTGGAGGGGAGGGACAGCCTACGAGCAGTACTTC. It codes for CAWRGGTAYEQYF.

As concerns this clone: The same CDR3 arises from other DNA sequences in this sample as well. J is TRBJ2-7 and V is TRBV5-1; D is uncertain. The CDR3 totals 13 residues. The V gene's germline CDR1 is SGHRS and CDR2 YFSETQ. V was shortened by 4 bases and J by 3 bases, with 11 bases between the two germline ends. The CDR3 loop reads CASSTPSGYEQYF. The CDR3 DNA sequence: TGCGCCAGCAGCACACCGTCGGGCTACGAGCAGTACTTC.

The V gene is TRBV6-1, the J gene TRBJ2-1; maybe TRBD2 (7 bases). V shed 4 bases and J shed 8 bases, with 24 bases lying between them. Germline-derived CDR1 and CDR2 are MNHNS and SASEGT. CDR3 length: 17 amino acids. In nucleotides, the CDR3 is TGTGCCAGCAGTGGACACAGGGTCTCGGGGGGTGGAGATGAGCAGTTCTTC. It translates to CASSGHRVSGGGDEQFF.